These 24 T cell receptor beta chains were sequenced from one sample in a study of beta chain features in type 1 diabetes. The entirety of the isolated RNA underwent reverse transcription, so expressed TCRB transcripts were sequenced. Repertoires were generated with immunoSEQ multiplex PCR, while TCRdb's copy carries only in-frame clones and drops some. The sample consists of 200,000 to 250,000 clones, roughly 9.6% of them appearing once. The sequencing input was naive CD4+ T cells from blood. The origin of the receptors is a young woman in good health.

The CDR3 DNA is TGCGCCAGCAGTGACAGGGGGGCACGCAATGAGCAGTTCTTC. As protein: CASSDRGARNEQFF. V and J are TRBV10-2 and TRBJ2-1, with a possible D match to TRBD1 (7 bases). Germline V gene data show CDR1 as WSHSY and CDR2 as SAAADI. V shed 3 bases and J shed 6 bases, with 12 bases lying between them. There are 14 residues in the CDR3.

This clone turned up a few times. The chain is built from TRBV2 and TRBJ1-1; D not certain. Per germline, CDR1 SNHLY and CDR2 FYNNEI. V lost 6 bases and J lost 2, with 13 bases in between. There are 14 residues in the CDR3. The DNA for the CDR3 is TGTGCCAGCAGGGGCGGGGTAGTCAACACTGAAGCTTTCTTT. Translating gives CASRGGVVNTEAFF.

This clone turned up a few times. The chain links TRBV10-3 to TRBJ2-2, with 8 bases aligning to TRBD1. This CDR3 has 12 amino acids. Trimming at V came to 6 bases and at J to 6 bases, leaving 0 bases not matched to a gene. Germline loops: CDR1 ENHRY, CDR2 SYGVKD. As DNA, the CDR3 is TGTGCCATCAGACAGGGGGCCGGGGAGCTGTTTTTT. This encodes CAIRQGAGELFF.

This chain joins TRBV5-1 and TRBJ1-1; 7 bases are shared with TRBD1. The V and J ends lost 5 bases and 7 bases, in that order; junction bases with no gene match: 5. The germline V gene encodes CDR1 SGHRS and CDR2 YFSETQ. The length of the CDR3 is 12 residues. The CDR3 sequence is CASSFNRGEAFF. CDR3 in DNA: TGCGCCAGCAGTTTCAACAGGGGTGAAGCTTTCTTT.

The chain employs TRBV7-7 and TRBJ2-2, with a weak D call TRBD2 (5 bases). This CDR3 has 12 residues. Trimming took off 11 bases at V and 1 base at J, with 8 bases between the two ends. Germline loops: CDR1 SSHAT, CDR2 FNYEAQ (reference sequence). The CDR3 DNA sequence: TGTGCCCTCGGGGAGAACACCGGGGAGCTGTTTTTT. It translates to CALGENTGELFF.

The V call is TRBV5-4, the J call TRBJ1-1, with 7 bases identical to TRBD1. CDR1 is SGHNT and CDR2 is YYREEE in the germline V gene (reference sequence). V was clipped by 5 bases and J by 2 bases; unmatched bases: 3. The CDR3 contains 13 residues. The CDR3 loop is CASRRGGNTEAFF. The DNA for the CDR3 is TGTGCCAGCAGACGAGGGGGCAACACTGAAGCTTTCTTT.

This clone was picked up a small number of times. The CDR3 DNA sequence: TGTGCCAGCAGCACCGGGGGTGGGCTAGCGGGAGTTGAGCAGTACTTC. Amino acids: CASSTGGGLAGVEQYF. The V and J genes are TRBV9 and TRBJ2-7, with 10 bases that match TRBD2. Unmatched junction bases numbered 14, after V lost 4 bases and J lost 7 bases. Germline V gives CDR1 SGDLS, CDR2 YYNGEE. This CDR3 spans 16 amino acids.

The chain has TRBV5-8 and TRBJ1-2; TRBD1 aligns across 9 bases. V was pared by 5 bases and J by 1 base, with 6 bases of the junction left unmatched. Germline V gene sequence: CDR1 SGHTS, CDR2 YDEGEE. CDR3 length: 15 amino acids. The CDR3 here is CASRSTGGVNYGYTF. In DNA, the CDR3 is TGTGCCAGCAGATCTACAGGGGGCGTTAACTATGGCTACACCTTC.

This clone showed up just a few times. The chain employs TRBV5-1 and TRBJ2-1; D may be TRBD1 (6 bases). The CDR3 has 15 amino acids. V gave up 8 bases and J gave up 7 bases, with 22 bases separating them. The germline V gene has CDR1 SGHRS and CDR2 YFSETQ. The CDR3 DNA sequence: TGCGCCAGTCGGCCCCAGGAACAGGGTTGGAATGAGCAGTTCTTC. It translates to CASRPQEQGWNEQFF.

This clone appeared a few times. This sequence joins TRBV5-1 and TRBJ2-3; TRBD1 is a possible D gene (5 bases). The V gene lost 4 bases and the J gene lost 3 bases, with 9 bases spanning the gap. The germline gives CDR1 SGHRS, CDR2 YFSETQ. This CDR3 is 13 amino acids long. CDR3 residues: CASSVKGTDTQYF. The CDR3 DNA is TGCGCCAGCAGCGTAAAGGGGACAGATACGCAGTATTTT.

This clone was detected a few times. V usage is TRBV29-1 and J usage is TRBJ1-2; 7 bases map to TRBD1. The CDR3 runs 11 residues. The V and J ends lost 6 bases and 5 bases, in that order; junction bases with no gene match: 3. Germline V gene lookup returns CDR1 SQVTM and CDR2 ANQGSEA. The CDR3 sequence is CSVRQGYGYTF. The CDR3 DNA sequence: TGCAGCGTACGACAGGGATATGGCTACACCTTC.

The rearrangement uses TRBV14 and TRBJ2-5, with D uncertain. The V gene lost 4 bases and the J gene lost 4 bases, with 10 bases spanning the gap. Germline CDR1 reads SGHDN; CDR2 reads FVKESK. This CDR3 comprises 13 residues. CDR3 protein: CASSPRVVETQYF. The CDR3 DNA follows: TGTGCCAGCAGCCCCCGGGTCGTAGAGACCCAGTACTTC.

The V gene is TRBV30, the J gene TRBJ2-3; TRBD2 matches at 12 bases. Trimming cost V 6 bases and J 3 bases; bases outside gene matches: 4. The CDR3 consists of 14 residues. CDR1 and CDR2 from the germline V gene are GTSNPN and SVGIG (reference sequence). In DNA, the CDR3 is TGTGCCTGCCCGACTAGCGGGGGTACAGATACGCAGTATTTT. Translated: CACPTSGGTDTQYF.

The gene calls are TRBV7-2 and TRBJ1-1; D gene ambiguous. This CDR3 contains 12 residues. Per the germline V gene, CDR1 is SGHTA and CDR2 is FQGNSA. V dropped 3 bases and J dropped 8 bases, with 10 bases sitting between them. CDR3: CASSLGPGEAFF. The CDR3 DNA reads TGTGCCAGCAGCTTGGGTCCCGGGGAAGCTTTCTTT.

The chain carries TRBV28 and TRBJ1-5; 9 positions match TRBD1. The germline gives CDR1 MDHEN, CDR2 SYDVKM. There are 13 residues in the CDR3. Unmatched junction bases numbered 8, after V lost 11 bases and J lost 6 bases. The CDR3 loop reads CASGTGISQPQHF. The CDR3 DNA is TGTGCCTCCGGGACAGGGATCTCTCAGCCCCAGCATTTT. The full variable domain, with the rest looked up from reference TRBV28 and TRBJ1-5, is DVKVTQSSRYLVKRTGEKVFLECVQDMDHENMFWYRQDPGLGLRLIYFSYDVKMKEKGDIPEGYSVSREKKERFSLILESASTNQTSMYLCASGTGISQPQHFGDGTRLSIL.

This clone was detected a few times. The chain uses TRBV18 and TRBJ2-7; D gene unclear. Germline-derived CDR1 and CDR2 are KGHSH and LQKENI. This CDR3 has 12 residues. V was cut by 6 bases and J by 7 bases, with 13 bases left in between. This CDR3 reads CASSPEMREQYF. CDR3 DNA: TGTGCCAGCTCGCCGGAAATGAGGGAGCAGTACTTC. Full variable domain (rest looked up from reference TRBV18 and TRBJ2-7): NAGVMQNPRHLVRRRGQEARLRCSPMKGHSHVYWYRQLPEEGLKFMVYLQKENIIDESGMPKERFSAEFPKEGPSILRIQQVVRGDSAAYFCASSPEMREQYFGPGTRLTVT.

This clone was observed a handful of times. V is TRBV5-5 and J is TRBJ2-3; maybe TRBD2 (6 bases). CDR3 length: 15 amino acids. The V gene's germline CDR1 is SGHKS and CDR2 YYEKEE (reference sequence). The ends were cut back, 4 bases at V and 2 bases at J, with 14 bases in the middle. The CDR3 reads CASSHGTFHTDTQYF. CDR3 nucleotide sequence: TGTGCCAGCAGCCACGGGACTTTTCACACAGATACGCAGTATTTT.

The chain employs TRBV30 and TRBJ1-5; D might be TRBD1 (5 bases). V lost 7 bases to trimming and J lost 3 bases, with 13 bases between them. Germline V gene lookup returns CDR1 GTSNPN and CDR2 SVGIG (reference sequence). This CDR3 spans 13 amino acids. The CDR3 DNA reads as TGTGCCTCAAACGGGGGGGTCAATCAGCCCCAGCATTTT. Its translation is CASNGGVNQPQHF.

This clone was picked up a small number of times. V usage is TRBV10-3 and J usage is TRBJ1-1, with D perhaps TRBD1 (5 bases). V was shortened by 7 bases and J by 2 bases, with 17 bases between the two germline ends. Germline V CDR1 and CDR2: ENHRY, SYGVKD. CDR3 length equals 15 residues. This CDR3 reads CAITARVTGNTEAFF. The CDR3 DNA reads TGTGCCATCACTGCCAGGGTTACCGGTAACACTGAAGCTTTCTTT.

The chain carries TRBV6-6 and TRBJ1-5; D is possibly TRBD1 (5 bases). Germline lookup yields CDR1 MNHNY and CDR2 SVGAGI (reference sequence). There are 13 residues in the CDR3. Between the trimmed V and J ends, which lost 8 bases and 3 bases, there was a span of 11 bases. Written as DNA, the CDR3 is TGTGCCAGCTCCATCAGGGACAATCAGCCCCAGCATTTT. Translated, it gives CASSIRDNQPQHF.

This clone was observed a handful of times. The V and J genes are TRBV5-1 and TRBJ2-7, with 12 positions matching TRBD1. The CDR3 loop spans 17 amino acids. Germline assignment: CDR1 SGHRS and CDR2 YFSETQ. V was clipped by 0 bases and J by 5 bases; unmatched bases: 9. In nucleotides, the CDR3 is TGCGCCAGCAGCTTGGATCCCACGGGACAGGGGGCCCACGAGCAGTACTTC. This gives the protein CASSLDPTGQGAHEQYF.

CDR3 protein: CSAGGGNERAFF. The CDR3 bases are TGCAGCGCGGGGGGCGGGAATGAAAGGGCTTTCTTT. This chain uses TRBV29-1 with TRBJ1-1, with D perhaps TRBD1 (6 bases). CDR1 and CDR2 (germline): SQVTM, ANQGSEA. CDR3 length: 12 residues. V lost 7 bases and J 11 bases, leaving 20 bases between the germline ends.

This clone turned up a few times. The chain joins TRBV25-1 to TRBJ2-7; 15 bases are shared with TRBD2. This CDR3 region has 15 residues. Trimming cost V 5 bases and J 6 bases; bases outside gene matches: 5. Germline V gene data show CDR1 as MGHDK and CDR2 as SYGVNS. Written as DNA, the CDR3 is TGTGCCAGCAGTCGGACTAGCGGGAGGGCCCTCGAGCAGTACTTC. This translates into CASSRTSGRALEQYF.

V gene TRBV9 combines with J gene TRBJ2-2, with D tentatively TRBD2 (6 bases). CDR3 length: 15 residues. V gave up 2 bases and J gave up 6 bases, with 14 bases separating them. In germline, CDR1 is SGDLS, CDR2 YYNGEE. CDR3 protein: CASSVRLDWAGELFF. The CDR3 DNA is TGTGCCAGCAGCGTGAGACTAGATTGGGCCGGGGAGCTGTTTTTT.